Each of the 11 T cell receptor beta chains below was sequenced from the same sample in a study of cytomegalovirus exposure and HLA in healthy donors. A multiplex PCR was run with 60 Vbeta primers and 13 Jbeta primers. The method was immunoSEQ multiplex PCR; TCRdb's version includes in-frame clones alone and lacks a portion of them. The sample holds some 110,000 clones, around 65% seen once. The material sequenced was PBMCs. The receptors stem from a man aged 18 to 30 in good health and CMV-seronegative.

This clone turned up a few times. This sequence joins TRBV6-1 and TRBJ1-4; D not resolved. The CDR3 length is 13 residues. The V gene's germline CDR1 is MNHNS and CDR2 SASEGT. Trimming left V 3 bases short and J 4 bases short, with 6 bases between. CDR3 sequence reads: CASSERSNEKLFF. The CDR3 DNA reads as TGTGCCAGCAGTGAGAGGAGTAATGAAAAACTGTTTTTT.

The chain combines TRBV7-9 with TRBJ1-4; 7 positions agree with TRBD1. Germline assignment: CDR1 SEHNR and CDR2 FQNEAQ (reference sequence). J gave up 1 base and V 5 bases, and 13 bases lay outside the gene matches. CDR3 length equals 18 residues. As DNA, the CDR3 is TGTGCCAGCAGCGGAGGGGTAGGGGGCCTGGGAACTAATGAAAAACTGTTTTTT. This translates into CASSGGVGGLGTNEKLFF. Full variable domain (remainder filled in from reference TRBV7-9 and TRBJ1-4): DTGVSQNPRHKITKRGQNVTFRCDPISEHNRLYWYRQTLGQGPEFLTYFQNEAQLEKSRLLSDRFSAERPKGSFSTLEIQRTEQGDSAMYLCASSGGVGGLGTNEKLFFGSGTQLSVL.

The J gene is TRBJ2-5, the V gene TRBV19; 11 positions match TRBD2. This CDR3 comprises 15 residues. V dropped 6 bases and J dropped 3; count of bases not matched to a gene: 6. Germline V gene lookup returns CDR1 LNHDA and CDR2 SQIVND (reference sequence). The CDR3, as DNA: TGTGCCAGTAGCACCGGGACTAGCGGAAAAGAGACCCAGTACTTC. It codes for CASSTGTSGKETQYF. Filled out from reference TRBV19 and TRBJ2-5, the complete variable domain reads DGGITQSPKYLFRKEGQNVTLSCEQNLNHDAMYWYRQDPGQGLRLIYYSQIVNDFQKGDIAEGYSVSREKKESFPLTVTSAQKNPTAFYLCASSTGTSGKETQYFGPGTRLLVL.

V and J are TRBV27 and TRBJ2-5; 10 bases fit TRBD2. The trim removed 4 bases at V and 4 bases at J, leaving 9 bases unmatched. The CDR3 totals 16 residues. Germline CDR1 and CDR2: MNHEY and SMNVEV (reference sequence). This CDR3 is CASSSYLAGVGETQYF. CDR3 nucleotide sequence: TGTGCCAGCAGTTCTTACCTAGCGGGAGTGGGAGAGACCCAGTACTTC.

The chain recombines TRBV4-1 with TRBJ2-7, with 7 bases identical to TRBD1. The CDR3 sequence is 15 residues long. The V segment lost 1 base and the J segment 3 bases; nucleotides outside the gene matches: 6. Germline CDR1 is MGHRA and CDR2 is YSYEKL. The CDR3: CASSQVSSGGYEQYF. For the CDR3, the DNA is TGCGCCAGCAGCCAAGTTAGTTCAGGGGGCTACGAGCAGTACTTC.

This clone was detected a few times. The J gene is TRBJ1-4, the V gene TRBV7-9, with unresolved D. With 6 bases removed from V and 4 bases from J, the gap between germline ends came to 21 bases. The CDR3 covers 17 residues. The germline V gene has CDR1 SEHNR and CDR2 FQNEAQ (reference sequence). The CDR3 region has the DNA TGTGCCAGCAGTCTAGGTCTTAACACCGCGTTTAATGAAAAACTGTTTTTT. It translates to CASSLGLNTAFNEKLFF.

This clone appeared a few times. The chain combines TRBV6-6 with TRBJ1-1; the match to TRBD1 covers 7 bases. The V and J ends lost 0 bases and 4 bases, in that order; junction bases with no gene match: 5. Germline CDR1 and CDR2: MNHNY and SVGAGI (reference sequence). The CDR3 is 15 amino acids. The CDR3 DNA sequence: TGTGCCAGCAGTTACTCTCCAAGGGGGCTCACTGAAGCTTTCTTT. The encoded protein is CASSYSPRGLTEAFF.

V and J are TRBV29-1 and TRBJ2-1; 8 nucleotides line up with TRBD1. Germline trimming cut 3 bases from V and 5 bases from J; bases unmatched to any gene: 6. Germline V CDR1 and CDR2: SQVTM, ANQGSEA. CDR3 length: 14 residues. In DNA, the CDR3 is TGCAGCGTTGACGGACAGGGATTCGACAATGAGCAGTTCTTC. Translating gives CSVDGQGFDNEQFF.

The chain employs TRBV5-4 and TRBJ2-5, with D unresolved. Germline lookup yields CDR1 SGHNT and CDR2 YYREEE (reference sequence). The CDR3 is 13 amino acids. The V end lost 2 bases, the J end lost 2 bases, and 7 bases lay between the germline ends. The CDR3 DNA reads TGTGCCAGCAGCTTCAGTCTTCAAGAGACCCAGTACTTC. The encoded protein is CASSFSLQETQYF. Looking up the rest from reference TRBV5-4 and TRBJ2-5 gives the full variable domain: ETGVTQSPTHLIKTRGQQVTLRCSSQSGHNTVSWYQQALGQGPQFIFQYYREEENGRGNFPPRFSGLQFPNYSSELNVNALELDDSALYLCASSFSLQETQYFGPGTRLLVL.

This clone has only a few counts. The rearrangement uses TRBV5-1 and TRBJ2-1, with TRBD1 matching over 8 bases. The CDR3 extends over 14 amino acids. Germline V gene data show CDR1 as SGHRS and CDR2 as YFSETQ. V lost 5 bases, J lost 2 bases, and 3 bases stayed unmatched. The CDR3 sequence: CASRPDRAYNEQFF. For the CDR3, the DNA is TGCGCCAGCAGACCGGACAGGGCCTACAATGAGCAGTTCTTC.

Only one count was recorded for this clone. The gene calls are TRBV2 and TRBJ2-7, with D unclear. With 9 bases removed from V and 2 bases from J, the gap between germline ends came to 11 bases. From germline, CDR1 is SNHLY and CDR2 FYNNEI. The CDR3 is made up of 12 amino acids. CDR3 coding DNA: TGTGCCAGTACAGTCCGAACCTACGAGCAGTACTTC. Its protein product is CASTVRTYEQYF.